The 32 T cell receptor beta chains below were found in one sample sequenced in a study of shared clonotypes between healthy human individuals. Profiling relied on immunoSEQ multiplex PCR, and the TCRdb table lists in-frame clones only, not all of them. The repertoire holds under 1,100,000 clones, with approximately 78% as singletons. The sequencing sample was made of memory CD4+ T cells from PBMCs. Documented subset: CD45RA-negative fraction. Every receptor here comes from a young man in good health. Some clones in this sample may be carry-over from other donors' samples.

Note on this clone: A read error may explain this, as a much larger clone is one base away. At the DNA level, this CDR3 is encoded by other sequences in the same sample as well. This chain connects TRBV2 to TRBJ2-1; D unclear. This CDR3 spans 11 amino acids. Germline CDR1 is SNHLY and CDR2 is FYNNEI. V shed 5 bases and J shed 4 bases, with 3 bases lying between them. The CDR3, as DNA: TGTGCCAGCAGTCAATACAATGAGCAGTTCTTC. It encodes CASSQYNEQFF. The complete variable domain, with remaining parts taken from reference TRBV2 and TRBJ2-1, reads EPEVTQTPSHQVTQMGQEVILRCVPISNHLYFYWYRQILGQKVEFLVSFYNNEISEKSEIFDDQFSVERPDGSNFTLKIRSTKLEDSAMYFCASSQYNEQFFGPGTRLTVL.

The gene calls are TRBV6-5 and TRBJ1-1; 9 nucleotides agree with TRBD1. Trimming removed 4 bases from V and 1 base from J; junction bases left unmatched: 1. Germline lookup yields CDR1 MNHEY and CDR2 SVGAGI. The CDR3 length is 14 residues. The chain's CDR3 is CASSSDRGNTEAFF. Here the CDR3 DNA reads TGTGCCAGCAGTTCGGACAGGGGGAACACTGAAGCTTTCTTT.

V and J are TRBV4-3 and TRBJ2-2; no clear D. Per the germline V gene, CDR1 is LGHNA and CDR2 is YSLEER. The CDR3 runs 16 residues. The V gene lost 0 bases and the J gene lost 4 bases, with 12 bases spanning the gap. The CDR3: CASSQELGRTTGELFF. CDR3 coding DNA: TGCGCCAGCAGCCAAGAATTAGGACGGACCACCGGGGAGCTGTTTTTT.

The V call is TRBV6-5, the J call TRBJ2-2; maybe TRBD1 (6 bases). With 8 bases removed from V and 9 bases from J, the gap between germline ends came to 19 bases. The V gene's germline CDR1 is MNHEY and CDR2 SVGAGI. The CDR3 is 14 residues long. The CDR3 nucleotides are TGTGCCAGCCTTGATTTGGGGGCCCCCCGGGAGCTGTTTTTT. It specifies CASLDLGAPRELFF.

The J gene is TRBJ2-7, the V gene TRBV28, with 8 bases matching TRBD1. The ends lost 3 bases at V and 9 bases at J; junction bases unmatched: 10. The length of the CDR3 is 14 residues. Germline-derived CDR1 and CDR2 are MDHEN and SYDVKM. The DNA of the CDR3 is TGTGCCAGCAGTTTGCAGACCGGACAGGGTCCGCAGTACTTC. Residues: CASSLQTGQGPQYF. The complete variable domain, with remaining parts taken from reference TRBV28 and TRBJ2-7, reads DVKVTQSSRYLVKRTGEKVFLECVQDMDHENMFWYRQDPGLGLRLIYFSYDVKMKEKGDIPEGYSVSREKKERFSLILESASTNQTSMYLCASSLQTGQGPQYFGPGTRLTVT.

This clone occurred many times. The chain is built from TRBV2 and TRBJ1-5; TRBD1 is a possible D gene (6 bases). Germline CDR1 and CDR2: SNHLY and FYNNEI. The CDR3 loop spans 14 amino acids. V gave up 7 bases and J gave up 1 base, with 11 bases separating them. The CDR3 reads CASTRTDSNQPQHF. In DNA form, the CDR3 reads TGTGCCAGCACCCGGACAGACAGCAATCAGCCCCAGCATTTT.

The chain is built from TRBV25-1 and TRBJ1-6; a weak D match, TRBD1 (5 bases). Between the trimmed V and J ends, which lost 1 base and 7 bases, there was a span of 11 bases. Germline CDR1 reads MGHDK; CDR2 reads SYGVNS. This CDR3 is built from 15 residues. The CDR3 coding sequence is TGTGCCAGCAGTGAATGGGCAGGGATGAATTCACCCCTCCACTTT. The encoded protein is CASSEWAGMNSPLHF.

Here the CDR3 DNA reads TGCGCCAGCAGCCGGGAAGCGGCGGACCCTGGAAACACCATATATTTT. Encoded protein: CASSREAADPGNTIYF. The chain joins TRBV5-1 to TRBJ1-3; D is uncertain. Germline V lookup: CDR1 SGHRS, CDR2 YFSETQ. The CDR3 contains 16 residues. V was clipped by 4 bases and J by 2 bases, with 16 bases between them.

V and J are TRBV6-6 and TRBJ2-7, with TRBD1 matching 9 bases. The CDR3 length is 14 residues. Trimming at V came to 6 bases and at J to 5 bases, leaving 8 bases not matched to a gene. Germline CDR1 and CDR2: MNHNY and SVGAGI (reference sequence). CDR3 DNA sequence: TGTGCCAGCAGGAAGGGACAGGGTAGGGACGAGCAGTACTTC. Protein sequence: CASRKGQGRDEQYF.

This clone was seen more than once but under ten times. The J gene is TRBJ2-1, the V gene TRBV9; a weak D match, TRBD1 (6 bases). The germline gives CDR1 SGDLS, CDR2 YYNGEE. Between the trimmed V and J ends, which lost 0 bases and 2 bases, there was a span of 9 bases. The CDR3 extends over 15 amino acids. Here the CDR3 DNA reads TGTGCCAGCAGCGTAGGGGGACACACCTACAATGAGCAGTTCTTC. Translated, it gives CASSVGGHTYNEQFF.

For this clone: Other DNA sequences in the same sample also yield this CDR3. The CDR3 nucleotides read TGTGCCAGCAGCTTAGTCGGGGGTTACGAGCAGTACTTC. It translates to CASSLVGGYEQYF. The chain combines TRBV7-2 with TRBJ2-7; a possible D gene is TRBD2 (6 bases). The length of the CDR3 is 13 residues. V was clipped by 1 base and J by 4 bases, with 8 bases between them. Germline CDR1 reads SGHTA; CDR2 reads FQGNSA.

A few counts support this clone. The chain couples TRBV2 to TRBJ2-2; D ambiguous. V was trimmed by 5 bases and J by 5 bases, leaving 15 bases between them. CDR1 is SNHLY and CDR2 is FYNNEI in the germline V gene. This CDR3 is built from 15 residues. The CDR3 DNA reads TGTGCCAGCAGTCCGGGTCGAGGACGGACCGGGGAGCTGTTTTTT. Residues: CASSPGRGRTGELFF.

This clone was seen a handful of times. The chain employs TRBV6-1 and TRBJ2-2, with D tentatively TRBD2 (6 bases). V lost 8 bases and J lost 6, with 19 bases in between. Per the germline V gene, CDR1 is MNHNS and CDR2 is SASEGT. The CDR3 loop spans 15 amino acids. CDR3 amino acids: CASLLGLAFPGELFF. CDR3 bases: TGTGCCAGCCTACTAGGGCTAGCGTTTCCCGGGGAGCTGTTTTTT.

The chain combines TRBV7-2 with TRBJ2-2; the D gene is possibly TRBD1 (5 bases). CDR3 length equals 15 residues. The ends were cut back, 5 bases at V and 3 bases at J, with 13 bases in the middle. Germline-derived CDR1 and CDR2 are SGHTA and FQGNSA. In DNA, the CDR3 is TGTGCCAGCAGCCGAGACAGTCCTTACACCGGGGAGCTGTTTTTT. Translation gives CASSRDSPYTGELFF.

The chain carries TRBV30 and TRBJ2-1; 14 nucleotides line up with TRBD2. The germline CDR1 and CDR2 sequences are GTSNPN and SVGIG (reference sequence). The CDR3 loop spans 18 amino acids. Trimming took 2 bases from V and 5 from J; bases not matched to a gene: 11. CDR3 coding DNA: TGTGCCTGGAGTTCCTACGGGACTAGCGGGAGTGGAGACAATGAGCAGTTCTTC. As protein: CAWSSYGTSGSGDNEQFF.

This rearrangement joins TRBV5-1 to TRBJ2-1, with no clear D. Germline V CDR1 and CDR2: SGHRS, YFSETQ. V shed 4 bases and J shed 2 bases, with 10 bases lying between them. The CDR3 covers 14 residues. CDR3 sequence (DNA): TGCGCCAGCAGCCCATGGGTAGCCTACAATGAGCAGTTCTTC. Encoded protein: CASSPWVAYNEQFF.

For this clone: A read error likely explains this, since a far larger clone differs by one base. Other DNA sequences in the sample encode the same CDR3. V gene TRBV29-1 combines with J gene TRBJ2-1; weak D call: TRBD2 (5 bases). CDR1 and CDR2 (germline): SQVTM, ANQGSEA. Trimming took off 3 bases at V and 16 bases at J, with 19 bases between the two ends. The CDR3 runs to 12 residues. The CDR3 loop is CSVDPGEGRQFF. The CDR3 DNA reads TGCAGCGTTGACCCAGGAGAGGGCAGGCAATTCTTC.

The chain couples TRBV27 to TRBJ1-5; TRBD1 matches 9 bases. The germline V gene has CDR1 MNHEY and CDR2 SMNVEV (reference sequence). With 5 bases clipped from V and 0 bases from J, the junction kept 11 bases outside the gene matches. The CDR3 is 18 amino acids. CDR3 sequence (DNA): TGTGCCAGCAGTCCCACAGGGGGCGTCTTTTATAGCAATCAGCCCCAGCATTTT. As protein: CASSPTGGVFYSNQPQHF.

There are a few counts of this clone. The chain has TRBV5-8 and TRBJ2-7; D may be TRBD2 (5 bases). The CDR3 has 14 amino acids. Germline V gene lookup returns CDR1 SGHTS and CDR2 YDEGEE. With 4 bases removed from V and 6 bases from J, the gap between germline ends came to 17 bases. The DNA for the CDR3 is TGTGCCAGCAGCAGAGGGCTTCTGGTCGGCGAGCAGTACTTC. This codes for CASSRGLLVGEQYF. The full variable domain, rest sourced from reference TRBV5-8 and TRBJ2-7, is EAGVTQSPTHLIKTRGQQATLRCSPISGHTSVYWYQQALGLGLQFLLWYDEGEERNRGNFPPRFSGRQFPNYSSELNVNALELEDSALYLCASSRGLLVGEQYFGPGTRLTVT.

This chain joins TRBV5-1 and TRBJ2-1, with 10 nucleotides matching TRBD2. With V trimmed by 2 bases and J by 7 bases, 9 bases remained unmatched. The CDR3 has 16 amino acids. Looked up from germline, CDR1 is SGHRS and CDR2 is YFSETQ. The CDR3 region is CASSLPSGRRFNEQFF. CDR3 nucleotides: TGCGCCAGCAGCTTACCTAGCGGGAGACGGTTTAATGAGCAGTTCTTC.

V is TRBV5-1 and J is TRBJ1-1, with a possible D match to TRBD1 (5 bases). V lost 5 bases to trimming and J lost 0 bases, with 17 bases between them. There are 16 residues in the CDR3. The germline V gene encodes CDR1 SGHRS and CDR2 YFSETQ. CDR3 coding DNA: TGCGCCAGCAGTGCGGGGGACGCTCACATGAACACTGAAGCTTTCTTT. Residues: CASSAGDAHMNTEAFF.

The chain combines TRBV5-1 with TRBJ2-7, with 9 bases fitting TRBD1. This CDR3 comprises 15 residues. CDR1 and CDR2 (germline): SGHRS, YFSETQ. The trim removed 4 bases at V and 8 bases at J, leaving 13 bases unmatched. In nucleotides, the CDR3 is TGCGCCAGCAGCGCCAATCCGGGACAGGGAGGCAAGCAGTACTTC. Its translation: CASSANPGQGGKQYF.

The rearrangement links TRBV6-5 to TRBJ1-5, with D perhaps matching TRBD1 (5 bases). Per the germline V gene, CDR1 is MNHEY and CDR2 is SVGAGI. The CDR3 extends over 13 amino acids. V was clipped by 5 bases and J by 4 bases, with 9 bases between them. The CDR3 reads CASSDRPNQPQHF. The CDR3 nucleotides are TGTGCCAGCAGTGACAGACCGAATCAGCCCCAGCATTTT.

This clone showed up just a few times. The chain has TRBV6-1 and TRBJ1-4, with D possibly TRBD1 on 6 matching bases. Trimming stripped 6 bases from V and 8 bases from J, with 10 bases between. CDR3 size: 12 residues. Germline-derived CDR1 and CDR2 are MNHNS and SASEGT. The CDR3 DNA sequence: TGTGCCAGCAGGAGGGGGGCCGAAAAACTGTTTTTT. Translation: CASRRGAEKLFF.

This clone was recorded at least ten times. The chain uses TRBV25-1 and TRBJ2-1, with 8 bases matching TRBD2. V lost 4 bases to trimming and J lost 4 bases; unmatched junction nucleotides: 6. CDR1 is MGHDK and CDR2 is SYGVNS in the germline V gene. CDR3 length: 15 residues. The CDR3 sequence: CASSVSGGPYNEQFF. CDR3 bases: TGTGCCAGCAGTGTATCGGGAGGGCCTTACAATGAGCAGTTCTTC.

This chain joins TRBV5-8 and TRBJ2-7; D remains unclear. The germline V gene has CDR1 SGHTS and CDR2 YDEGEE. This CDR3 comprises 13 residues. V was shortened by 0 bases and J by 9 bases, with 13 bases between the two germline ends. CDR3 sequence reads: CASSLDPTPGQYF. The CDR3 DNA reads as TGTGCCAGCAGCTTGGACCCGACTCCCGGGCAGTACTTC.

This clone was found once. The V call is TRBV27, the J call TRBJ1-5; TRBD1 might be the D (5 bases). The CDR3 contains 14 residues. V was shortened by 2 bases and J by 9 bases, with 14 bases between the two germline ends. Germline loops: CDR1 MNHEY, CDR2 SMNVEV (reference sequence). The CDR3 DNA is TGTGCCAGCAGTTTAGGTGGGGCAGCCCGGCCCCAGCATTTT. Its protein is CASSLGGAARPQHF.

The gene calls are TRBV5-1 and TRBJ2-7; D tentatively reads TRBD1 or TRBD2 (5 bases each). Germline CDR1 is SGHRS and CDR2 is YFSETQ. V dropped 4 bases and J dropped 0 bases, with 17 bases sitting between them. The CDR3 extends over 16 amino acids. CDR3 residues: CASSLQPGTASYEQYF. CDR3 nucleotides: TGCGCCAGCAGCCTTCAGCCGGGGACGGCCTCCTACGAGCAGTACTTC.

This chain joins TRBV30 and TRBJ2-7, with TRBD1 matching over 7 bases. Per the germline V gene, CDR1 is GTSNPN and CDR2 is SVGIG (reference sequence). This CDR3 has 14 residues. V shed 1 base, J shed 3 bases, and the junction held 6 bases outside the gene matches. CDR3 bases: TGTGCCTGGAGTGCTCCGGGACAGCACTACGAGCAGTACTTC. Its translation: CAWSAPGQHYEQYF.

The chain couples TRBV9 to TRBJ2-7, with D possibly TRBD2 on 7 matching bases. CDR1 and CDR2 (germline): SGDLS, YYNGEE. Trimming pared 0 bases from V and 5 bases from J, leaving 15 bases between. CDR3 length equals 15 residues. The CDR3 coding sequence is TGTGCCAGCAGCGTAGTGGGCAGGGGAGGGGACGAGCAGTACTTC. Translated: CASSVVGRGGDEQYF.

The chain has TRBV11-2 and TRBJ2-1, with TRBD2 identical over 9 bases. Germline loops: CDR1 SGHAT, CDR2 FQNNGV. CDR3 length: 16 residues. J lost 12 bases, V lost 1 base, and 13 bases had no gene match. The CDR3 is CASSLVREGRAGAQFF. The CDR3, as DNA: TGTGCCAGCAGCTTAGTGCGGGAGGGCAGGGCCGGGGCGCAGTTCTTC.

This clone occurred a few times. V usage is TRBV4-3 and J usage is TRBJ1-1; perhaps TRBD1 as D (6 bases). V was trimmed by 1 base and J by 3 bases, leaving 6 bases between them. From germline, CDR1 is LGHNA and CDR2 YSLEER. The CDR3 sequence is 13 residues long. In DNA, the CDR3 is TGCGCCAGCAGCCAAGCAGGGGACACTGAAGCTTTCTTT. Its protein is CASSQAGDTEAFF.